The rows below give T cell receptor beta chains drawn from one sample of a study of beta chain features in type 1 diabetes. Libraries were prepared by immunoSEQ multiplex PCR; TCRdb keeps only in-frame clonotypes and omits some of them. The table shows tens of thousands of clones, with 30% to 40% occurring only once. The sequenced sample consisted of stem cell memory CD4+ T cells from blood. The receptors derive from a woman between 18 and 29 years old in good health. Each CDR3 is given with its conserved first and last residue. A D gene is named only where the DNA matches it firmly. Not all rows give a size; the values are once, few, many and, for expanded clones, a class.

>few|TRBJ1-1|-|14|TRBV7-9
TGTGCCAGCAGCAGCAGGGGCTCGAACACTGAAGCTTTCTTT
CASSSRGSNTEAFF
>-|TRBJ2-7|-|14|TRBV5-1
TGCGCCAGCAGCTTAGGACAGAACACCTACGAGCAGTACTTC
CASSLGQNTYEQYF
>few|TRBJ1-1|-|15|TRBV11-3
TGTGCCAGCAACGATGAGGGGTTGCGGGGCACTGAAGCTTTCTTT
CASNDEGLRGTEAFF
>-|TRBJ2-7|-|15|TRBV9
TGTGCCAGCAGCCCACCCGGGACGGAGGGCTACGAGCAGTACTTC
CASSPPGTEGYEQYF
>-|TRBJ1-4|-|13|TRBV19
TGTGCCAGTAGTAGGGTAGTGGAGAGGAAACTGTTTTTT
CASSRVVERKLFF
>-|TRBJ1-4|-|15|TRBV2
TGTGCCAGCAGAACCGCGGGGGCCGTTAATGAAAAACTGTTTTTT
CASRTAGAVNEKLFF
>-|TRBJ2-7|TRBD2|15|TRBV30
TGTGCCTGGAGTGACGGACTAGCGGGTGTCGACGAGCAGTACTTC
CAWSDGLAGVDEQYF
>-|TRBJ1-2|-|14|TRBV7-8
TGTGCCAGCAGCTTAGCGCGAGGATACTATGGCTACACCTTC
CASSLARGYYGYTF
>-|TRBJ2-3|TRBD1|14|TRBV7-9
TGTGCCAGCAGCCCGGGACAGGGCACAGATACGCAGTATTTT
CASSPGQGTDTQYF
>few|TRBJ1-2|-|16|TRBV4-3
TGCGCCAGCAGCCGTAACGCAGGGGATTACGGCTATGGCTACACCTTC
CASSRNAGDYGYGYTF
>-|TRBJ2-7|TRBD1|14|TRBV7-2
TGTGCCAGCAGCCAAGGGGGACAGGGGGTCGAGCAGTACTTC
CASSQGGQGVEQYF
>-|TRBJ2-7|TRBD2|15|TRBV6-1
TGTGCCAGCAGTGAGCTCGGCGGGAGTTGGTACGAGCAGTACTTC
CASSELGGSWYEQYF
>-|TRBJ2-7|TRBD1|16|TRBV2
TGTGCCAGCAGCCCTTTGGGCCGGGACAGGGGTACATGGCAGTACTTC
CASSPLGRDRGTWQYF
>few|TRBJ2-2|-|15|TRBV5-1
TGCGCCAGCAGCTTGGCCGCGGGGAACACCGGGGAGCTGTTTTTT
CASSLAAGNTGELFF
>few|TRBJ2-7|TRBD2|15|TRBV6-5
TGTGCCAGCAGTTACTCTACACCGGGAGGGCACGAGCAGTACTTC
CASSYSTPGGHEQYF
>-|TRBJ1-1|-|15|TRBV18
TGTGCCAGCTCAGGGACACAAACCCCGGACACTGAAGCTTTCTTT
CASSGTQTPDTEAFF
>many|TRBJ2-1|TRBD1|13|TRBV7-2
TGTGCCAGCAGCCCAGGGACAGGGCGTGAGCAGTTCTTC
CASSPGTGREQFF
>-|TRBJ2-3|-|15|TRBV7-7
TGTGCTAGCAGCTTAAGTAGAGTTAGCACAGATACGCAGTATTTT
CASSLSRVSTDTQYF
>few|TRBJ1-6|-|16|TRBV19
TGTGCCAGTAGTATCGGTACGCAAGTCTATAATTCACCCCTCCACTTT
CASSIGTQVYNSPLHF
>-|TRBJ2-3|-|14|TRBV6-5
TGTGCCAGCAGTTCGGGACTCCAAAGTGATACGCAGTATTTT
CASSSGLQSDTQYF
>-|TRBJ2-3|TRBD1|15|TRBV11-3
TGTGCCAGCAGCCCACAGCCGGGACAGACAGATACGCAGTATTTT
CASSPQPGQTDTQYF
>-|TRBJ2-2|-|16|TRBV7-2
TGTGCCAGCAGCTTAAGGGGCCCCACGAACACCGGGGAGCTGTTTTTT
CASSLRGPTNTGELFF
>-|TRBJ1-5|-|13|TRBV6-5
TGTGCCAGCAAGAGGGATAGCAATCAGCCCCAGCATTTT
CASKRDSNQPQHF
>few|TRBJ1-1|-|15|TRBV9
TGTGCCAGCAGCGTAGTGCCAGGGGTCGGCACTGAAGCTTTCTTT
CASSVVPGVGTEAFF
>-|TRBJ2-5|TRBD2|17|TRBV5-1
TGCGCCAGCAGCTTGGGCCCTCCTAGCGGGAGATCCGGGACCCAGTACTTC
CASSLGPPSGRSGTQYF
>-|TRBJ2-6|TRBD1|16|TRBV7-6
TGTGCCAGCAGCTTACGGACAGGGACTGGGGCCAACGTCCTGACTTTC
CASSLRTGTGANVLTF
>few|TRBJ2-1|TRBD1|15|TRBV5-1
TGCGCCAGCAGCTTTCTCGGGACAGGGAACAATGAGCAGTTCTTC
CASSFLGTGNNEQFF
>-|TRBJ1-1|-|13|TRBV7-9
TGTGCCAGCAGCTCCCGGTGGGCCACTGAAGCTTTCTTT
CASSSRWATEAFF
>few|TRBJ2-3|-|15|TRBV19
TGTGCCAGTAGCCCGGGATTTTCTAGCACAGATACGCAGTATTTT
CASSPGFSSTDTQYF
>-|TRBJ2-3|TRBD2|15|TRBV10-2
TGCGCCAGCACCTGGGGGGGGACTAGGGGAGATACGCAGTATTTT
CASTWGGTRGDTQYF
>few|TRBJ2-5|-|16|TRBV4-1
TGCGCCAGCAGCCAAGTAGGACAGGGAGGGCAAGAGACCCAGTACTTC
CASSQVGQGGQETQYF
>-|TRBJ1-5|TRBD1|14|TRBV6-6
TGTGCCAGCAGTTATACAGGGGCTAATCAGCCCCAGCATTTT
CASSYTGANQPQHF
>few|TRBJ1-2|TRBD1|14|TRBV7-2
TGTGCCAGCAGCGCCATGACAGGGAACTATGGCTACACCTTC
CASSAMTGNYGYTF
>-|TRBJ1-6|TRBD1|17|TRBV18
TGTGCCAGCTCACCATCCGGGACAGGGGTGAATAATTCACCCCTCCACTTT
CASSPSGTGVNNSPLHF
>-|TRBJ2-1|-|16|TRBV27
TGTGCCAGCAGTCCTTGGAGGGTTCTGGGGAACAATGAGCAGTTCTTC
CASSPWRVLGNNEQFF
>few|TRBJ2-1|TRBD2|14|TRBV5-1
TGCGCCAGCAGGGAGACTAGCGGGGCTAATGAGCAGTTCTTC
CASRETSGANEQFF
>-|TRBJ2-1|-|14|TRBV18
TGTGCCAGCTCACCACCGTCGGGGGGCTGGGAGCAGTTCTTC
CASSPPSGGWEQFF
>-|TRBJ1-4|-|14|TRBV5-1
TGCGCCAGCAGCTTGAGGCGGATTAATGAAAAACTGTTTTTT
CASSLRRINEKLFF
>few|TRBJ2-5|TRBD1|15|TRBV30
TGTGCCTGGGCCCCGGGACAGGGAACCCAAGAGACCCAGTACTTC
CAWAPGQGTQETQYF
>few|TRBJ2-7|TRBD2|12|TRBV2
TGTGCCAGCAGTTCGTTAGCGGGGGAGCAGTACTTC
CASSSLAGEQYF
>-|TRBJ1-4|TRBD1|15|TRBV7-2
TGTGCCAGCAGACGCCTACAGGGGGTTAATGAAAAACTGTTTTTT
CASRRLQGVNEKLFF
>-|TRBJ1-2|-|13|TRBV9
TGTGCCAGCAGCGTAGATAGCAACTATGGCTACACCTTC
CASSVDSNYGYTF
>-|TRBJ2-6|TRBD1|16|TRBV5-1
TGCGCCAGCATCCGGGACAGGGGATCTGGGGCCAACGTCCTGACTTTC
CASIRDRGSGANVLTF
>once|TRBJ1-5|-|14|TRBV7-2
TGTGCCAGCAGCTTGAGTCCAACAGGTCAGCCCCAGCATTTT
CASSLSPTGQPQHF
>once|TRBJ2-7|TRBD1|15|TRBV15
TGTGCCACCAGCTCTCGGACAGGGGGCTCCTACGAGCAGTACTTC
CATSSRTGGSYEQYF
>-|TRBJ2-4|TRBD1|15|TRBV7-2
TGTGCCAGACCTGAGGGGGCGTCCTTCAAAAACATTCAGTACTTC
CARPEGASFKNIQYF